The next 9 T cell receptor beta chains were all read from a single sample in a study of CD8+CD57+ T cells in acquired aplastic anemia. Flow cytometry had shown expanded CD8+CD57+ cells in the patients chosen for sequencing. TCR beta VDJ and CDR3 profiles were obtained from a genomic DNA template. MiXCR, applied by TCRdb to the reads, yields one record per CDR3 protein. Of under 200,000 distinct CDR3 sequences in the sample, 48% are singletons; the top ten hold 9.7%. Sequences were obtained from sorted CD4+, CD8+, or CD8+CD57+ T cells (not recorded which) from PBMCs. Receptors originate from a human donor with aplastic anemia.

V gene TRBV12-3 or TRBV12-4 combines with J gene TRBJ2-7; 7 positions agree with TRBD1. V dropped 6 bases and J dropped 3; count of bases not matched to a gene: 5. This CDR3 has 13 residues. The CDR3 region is CASSPGQIYEQYF. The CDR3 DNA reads TGTGCCAGCAGCCCGGGACAGATCTACGAGCAGTACTTC.

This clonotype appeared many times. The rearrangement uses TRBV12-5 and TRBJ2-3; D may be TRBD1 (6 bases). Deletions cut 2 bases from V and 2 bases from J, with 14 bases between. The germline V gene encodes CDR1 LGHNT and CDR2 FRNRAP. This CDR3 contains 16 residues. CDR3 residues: CASGLWRTVATDTQYF. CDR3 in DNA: TGTGCTAGTGGTTTGTGGCGGACAGTAGCCACAGATACGCAGTATTTT.

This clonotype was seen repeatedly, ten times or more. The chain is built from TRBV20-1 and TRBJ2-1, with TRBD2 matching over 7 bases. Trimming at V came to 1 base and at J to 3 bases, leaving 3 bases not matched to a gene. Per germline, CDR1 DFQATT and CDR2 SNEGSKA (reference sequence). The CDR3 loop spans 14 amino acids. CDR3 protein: CSARGASGYNEQFF. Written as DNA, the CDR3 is TGCAGTGCTAGAGGAGCTAGCGGCTACAATGAGCAGTTCTTC.

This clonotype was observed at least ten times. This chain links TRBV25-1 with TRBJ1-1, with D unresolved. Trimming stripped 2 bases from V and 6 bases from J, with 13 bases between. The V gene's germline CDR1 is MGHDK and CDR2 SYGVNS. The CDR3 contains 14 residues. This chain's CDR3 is CASSERVSSSEAFF. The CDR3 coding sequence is TGTGCCAGCAGTGAACGAGTCAGTAGTTCTGAAGCTTTCTTT.

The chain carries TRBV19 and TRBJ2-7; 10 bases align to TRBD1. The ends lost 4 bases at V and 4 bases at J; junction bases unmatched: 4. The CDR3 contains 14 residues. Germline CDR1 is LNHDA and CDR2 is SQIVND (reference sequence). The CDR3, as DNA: TGTGCCAGTAGTACGACAGGGGGCCTATACGAGCAGTACTTC. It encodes CASSTTGGLYEQYF. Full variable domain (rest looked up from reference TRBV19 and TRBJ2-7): DGGITQSPKYLFRKEGQNVTLSCEQNLNHDAMYWYRQDPGQGLRLIYYSQIVNDFQKGDIAEGYSVSREKKESFPLTVTSAQKNPTAFYLCASSTTGGLYEQYFGPGTRLTVT.

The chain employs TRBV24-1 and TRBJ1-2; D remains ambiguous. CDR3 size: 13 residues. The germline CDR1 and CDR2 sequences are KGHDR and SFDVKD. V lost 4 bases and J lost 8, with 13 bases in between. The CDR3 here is CATSDPGDRGYTF. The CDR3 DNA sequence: TGTGCCACCAGTGACCCAGGAGATAGGGGCTACACCTTC.

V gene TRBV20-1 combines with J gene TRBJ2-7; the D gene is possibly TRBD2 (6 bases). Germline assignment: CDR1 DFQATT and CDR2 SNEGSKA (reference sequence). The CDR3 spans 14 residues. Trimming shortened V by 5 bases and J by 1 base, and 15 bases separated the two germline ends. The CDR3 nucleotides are TGCAGTGCTGGCCCCCGGAGGGATTCCTACGAGCAGTACTTC. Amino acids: CSAGPRRDSYEQYF.

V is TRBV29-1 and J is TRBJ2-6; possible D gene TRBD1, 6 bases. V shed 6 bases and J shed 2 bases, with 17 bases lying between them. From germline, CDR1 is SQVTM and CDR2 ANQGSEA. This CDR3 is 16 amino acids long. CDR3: CSVGGGFNTGANVLTF. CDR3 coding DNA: TGCAGCGTGGGTGGGGGCTTTAACACTGGGGCCAACGTCCTGACTTTC.

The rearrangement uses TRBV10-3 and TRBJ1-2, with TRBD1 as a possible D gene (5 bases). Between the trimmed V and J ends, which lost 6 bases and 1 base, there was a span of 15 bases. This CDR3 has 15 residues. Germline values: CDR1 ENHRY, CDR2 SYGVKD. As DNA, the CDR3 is TGTGCCATCAGGATACCCGACAGCCATAACTATGGCTACACCTTC. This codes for CAIRIPDSHNYGYTF.